The 4 T cell receptor beta chains in this list originate from one sample, sequenced in a study of T cells in Graves' hyperthyroidism and ophthalmopathy. There were TCR beta CDR3 regions amplified from RNA transcripts. Using the HTBI primer set, a first-round RT-PCR was run on the TCR CDR3. TCRdb reprocessed the multiplex PCR reads via MiXCR and lists one record per CDR3 protein. The sample has 390,000 or so distinct CDR3 sequences; about 15% are singletons. Sequenced: blood. Source of these receptors: a man between 18 and 35 years old with Graves' ophthalmopathy.

This clonotype was picked up many times. This chain links TRBV29-1 with TRBJ2-3, with 8 bases lining up with TRBD1. CDR1 and CDR2 (germline): SQVTM, ANQGSEA. V lost 6 bases to trimming and J lost 2 bases; unmatched junction nucleotides: 10. The CDR3 is made up of 15 amino acids. Written as DNA, the CDR3 is TGCAGCGTGGACAGGGCCAGCCCTTTCACAGATACGCAGTATTTT. Translated, it gives CSVDRASPFTDTQYF.

The J gene is TRBJ1-1, the V gene TRBV6-1; D gene ambiguous. The CDR3 runs 13 residues. Germline lookup yields CDR1 MNHNS and CDR2 SASEGT. V was clipped by 8 bases and J by 1 base, with 11 bases between them. This CDR3 is CASGRTGNTEAFF. The CDR3 bases are TGTGCCAGCGGAAGGACGGGGAACACTGAAGCTTTCTTT.

The sample holds a few counts of this clonotype. The rearrangement links TRBV4-2 to TRBJ2-3; D not certain. This CDR3 spans 14 amino acids. Trimming shortened V by 1 base and J by 3 bases, and 8 bases separated the two germline ends. Germline CDR1 is LGHNA and CDR2 is YNFKEQ. CDR3 region: CASSQVEVTDTQYF. CDR3 sequence (DNA): TGTGCCAGCAGCCAAGTTGAGGTGACAGATACGCAGTATTTT.

This clonotype was seen many times. The CDR3 is CASSPSEAYSNQPQHF. The CDR3 region has the DNA TGTGCCAGCAGTCCATCCGAGGCATATAGCAATCAGCCCCAGCATTTT. The V gene is TRBV12-3 or TRBV12-4, the J gene TRBJ1-5; D gene unclear. The CDR3 is 16 residues long. V lost 5 bases, J lost 0 bases, and 14 bases lay in between.